The rows below give T cell receptor beta chains drawn from one sample of a study of shared clonotypes between healthy human individuals. Some clones are missing from TCRdb's copy, which holds only in-frame ones; the method was immunoSEQ multiplex PCR. This table has roughly 2,000,000 clones, just under 95% appearing once. Sequencing used naive CD8+ T cells from PBMCs. The receptors were sampled from a man aged 18-30 years in good health. Some clones in this sample may be carry-over from other donors' samples. Both conserved end residues are part of each CDR3. The D gene is left open where the match is weak. Only some rows state a clone size, as once, few, many or a class for expanded clones.

v_call	clone_size	j_call	d_call	cdr3_nt	cdr3_aa
TRBV5-1	.	TRBJ2-7	TRBD2	TGCGCCAGCATCGAAAAACCCGGACTAGCGGGAGGAAGATCCTACGAGCAGTACTTC	CASIEKPGLAGGRSYEQYF
TRBV28	.	TRBJ2-2	.	TGTGCCAGCAGTTTACAAGGGGGCACCGGGGAGCTGTTTTTT	CASSLQGGTGELFF
TRBV4-3	.	TRBJ2-7	TRBD2	TGCGCCAGCAGCCAAGAGTCTAGCGGGAGACATCCCCGGTACTTC	CASSQESSGRHPRYF
TRBV9	.	TRBJ2-7	TRBD1	TGTGCCAGCAGCGTGGGACAGGGAATCGAGCAGTACTTC	CASSVGQGIEQYF
TRBV4-3	.	TRBJ2-7	.	TGCGCCAGCAGCCGGGAGCTCAGCTCCTACGAGCAGTACTTC	CASSRELSSYEQYF
TRBV27	.	TRBJ2-3	.	TGTGCCAGCAGTCTTGGCACAGATACGCAGTATTTT	CASSLGTDTQYF
TRBV7-9	.	TRBJ2-7	TRBD2	TGTGCCAGCAGTTCTCTTCTAGCGGGAGAGTACGAGCAGTACTTC	CASSSLLAGEYEQYF
TRBV28	.	TRBJ2-2	TRBD2	TGTGCCAGTGGGTTAGCGGGAGACACCGGGGAGCTGTTTTTT	CASGLAGDTGELFF
TRBV19	once	TRBJ2-1	TRBD2	TGTGCCAGTAGTATTTTAGCGGGAGGGCCCGGCGAGCAGTTCTTC	CASSILAGGPGEQFF
TRBV19	once	TRBJ2-1	TRBD2	TGTGCCAGTAGGGACGGGACTAGCACCTACAATGAGCAGTTCTTC	CASRDGTSTYNEQFF
TRBV4-1	.	TRBJ2-3	.	TGCGCCAGCAATGGGGGACTCGGTACGCAGTATTTT	CASNGGLGTQYF
TRBV28	.	TRBJ1-5	.	TGTGCCAGCAGTTTCCTCATGTGGCGTCCTCAGCATTTT	CASSFLMWRPQHF
TRBV11-2	.	TRBJ1-1	.	TGTGCCAGCACCATAGGTGCTGAAGCTTTCTTT	CASTIGAEAFF
TRBV7-8	.	TRBJ2-3	.	TGTGCCAGCCAGTTAGCAAAACTCACAGATACGCAGTATTTT	CASQLAKLTDTQYF